This T cell receptor beta chain was found in a study of tumor-infiltrating lymphocytes in primary liver carcinoma. Across the study: These were node-negative, non-metastatic T1-T3 tumors of 4.2 to 10 cm. Study findings and constraints: The difference in top-250-clone fraction between tumors and blood was significant, favoring tumors (p = 0.039).

Germline values: CDR1 MNHEY, CDR2 SVGEGT. There are 17 residues in the CDR3. The V and J ends lost 4 bases and 4 bases, in that order; junction bases with no gene match: 7. This clonotype was observed many times. No antigen is known for it. This likely comes from a read error, as the CDR3 has no conserved phenylalanine or tryptophan at its end. Using a constant-region primer together with ProtoScript II reverse transcriptase, TCR beta cDNA was made from 500 ng of total RNA. Generation of the TCR beta libraries relied on three nested multiplex PCR rounds using slightly modified ARM-PCR. The study ran its first two PCR rounds for 9 to 10 cycles each, using TRBV1-TRBV30 forward primers and a C-beta reverse primer. TCRdb analysed the multiplex PCR reads with MiXCR anew, one entry per CDR3 protein. The sample shows approximately 99,000 distinct CDR3 sequences, 55% to 70% of them seen only once. From unsorted bulk tissue weighing about 18-30 mg, DNA and RNA were co-extracted.

The source material was liver tumor tissue from sampling region 5. Subset reported: tumor region T5, tumor centre. V gene TRBV6-2 or TRBV6-3 combines with J gene TRBJ2-4; TRBD2 aligns across 13 bases. The TCR originated in a woman aged 55-69 years with primary liver carcinoma and hepatitis B virus infection. DNA for the CDR3: TGTGCCAGCAGTTCGGGGACTAGCGGGATAGGTAAAAACATTCAGTACCTC. The encoded protein is CASSSGTSGIGKNIQYL.